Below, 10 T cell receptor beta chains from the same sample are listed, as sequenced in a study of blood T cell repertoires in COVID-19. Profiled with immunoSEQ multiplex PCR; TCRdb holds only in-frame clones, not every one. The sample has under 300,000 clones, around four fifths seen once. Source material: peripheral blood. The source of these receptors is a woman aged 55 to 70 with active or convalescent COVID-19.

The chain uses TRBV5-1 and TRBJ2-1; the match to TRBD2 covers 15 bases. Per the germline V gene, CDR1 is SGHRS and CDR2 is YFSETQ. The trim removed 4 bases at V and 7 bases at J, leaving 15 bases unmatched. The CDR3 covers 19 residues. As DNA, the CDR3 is TGCGCCAGCAGCGGACCGGGACTAGCGGGGGGCCGCCTGTGGAATGAGCAGTTCTTC. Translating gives CASSGPGLAGGRLWNEQFF.

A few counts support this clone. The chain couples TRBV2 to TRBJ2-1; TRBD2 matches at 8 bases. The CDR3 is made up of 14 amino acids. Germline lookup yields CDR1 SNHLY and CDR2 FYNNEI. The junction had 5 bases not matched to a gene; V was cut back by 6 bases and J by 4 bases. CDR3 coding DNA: TGTGCCAGCAGGGGACTAGTTGTATACAATGAGCAGTTCTTC. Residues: CASRGLVVYNEQFF.

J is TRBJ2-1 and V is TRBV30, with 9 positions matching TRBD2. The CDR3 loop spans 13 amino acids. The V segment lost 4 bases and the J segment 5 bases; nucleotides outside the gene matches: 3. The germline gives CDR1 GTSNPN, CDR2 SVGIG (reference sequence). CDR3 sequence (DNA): TGTGCCTGGACTAGCGGGATTCACAATGAGCAGTTCTTC. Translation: CAWTSGIHNEQFF.

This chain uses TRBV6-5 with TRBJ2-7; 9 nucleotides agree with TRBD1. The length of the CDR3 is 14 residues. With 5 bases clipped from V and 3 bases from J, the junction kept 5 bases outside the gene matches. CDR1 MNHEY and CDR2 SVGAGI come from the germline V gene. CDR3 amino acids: CASSPDRGVYEQYV. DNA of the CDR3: TGTGCCAGCAGTCCCGACAGGGGGGTCTACGAGCAGTACGTC.

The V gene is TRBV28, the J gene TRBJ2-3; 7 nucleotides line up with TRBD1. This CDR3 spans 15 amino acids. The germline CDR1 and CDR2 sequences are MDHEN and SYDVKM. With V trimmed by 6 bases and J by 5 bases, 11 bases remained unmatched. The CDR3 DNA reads TGTGCCAGCAGACCTACAGGGGAATCAGTAGATACGCAGTATTTT. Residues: CASRPTGESVDTQYF. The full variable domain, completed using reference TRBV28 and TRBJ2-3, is DVKVTQSSRYLVKRTGEKVFLECVQDMDHENMFWYRQDPGLGLRLIYFSYDVKMKEKGDIPEGYSVSREKKERFSLILESASTNQTSMYLCASRPTGESVDTQYFGPGTRLTVL.

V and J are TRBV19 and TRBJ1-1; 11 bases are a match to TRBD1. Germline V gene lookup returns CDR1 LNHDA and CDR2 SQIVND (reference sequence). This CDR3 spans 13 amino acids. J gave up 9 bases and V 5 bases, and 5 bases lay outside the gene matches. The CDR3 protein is CASSAGTGGKAFF. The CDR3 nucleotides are TGTGCCAGTAGTGCGGGGACAGGGGGTAAAGCTTTCTTT.

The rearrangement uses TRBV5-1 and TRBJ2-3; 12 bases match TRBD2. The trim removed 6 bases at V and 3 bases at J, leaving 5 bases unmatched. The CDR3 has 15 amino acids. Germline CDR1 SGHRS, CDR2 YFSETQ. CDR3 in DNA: TGCGCCAGCACCAGGACTAGCGGGGCGACAGATACGCAGTATTTT. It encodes CASTRTSGATDTQYF.

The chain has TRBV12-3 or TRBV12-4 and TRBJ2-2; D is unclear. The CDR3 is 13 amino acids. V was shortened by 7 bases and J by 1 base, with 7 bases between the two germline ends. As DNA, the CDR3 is TGTGCCAGCAAACCAGGGAACACCGGGGAGCTGTTTTTT. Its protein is CASKPGNTGELFF.

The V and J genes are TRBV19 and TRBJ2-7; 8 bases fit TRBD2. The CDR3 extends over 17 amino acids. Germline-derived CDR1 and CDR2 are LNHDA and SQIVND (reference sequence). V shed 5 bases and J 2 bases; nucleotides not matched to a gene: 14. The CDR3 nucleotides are TGTGCCAGTAGTGGGGCGTCCCACGGACTAGCCACCTACGAGCAGTACTTC. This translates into CASSGASHGLATYEQYF.

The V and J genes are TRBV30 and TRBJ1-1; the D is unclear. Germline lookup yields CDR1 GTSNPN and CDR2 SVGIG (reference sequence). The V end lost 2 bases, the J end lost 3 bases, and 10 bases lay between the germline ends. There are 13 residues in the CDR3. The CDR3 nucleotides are TGTGCCTGGAGTATCCAGCGTGACACTGAAGCTTTCTTT. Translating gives CAWSIQRDTEAFF.